The 22 T cell receptor beta chains reported below all come from one sample, sequenced in a study of shared clonotypes between healthy human individuals. CD8 cells classed as naive were CD45RO-negative and positively selected for CCR7, excluding terminally differentiated effector memory CD45RA+ cells. Method: immunoSEQ multiplex PCR; TCRdb's copy keeps in-frame clones and lacks some. The sample carries almost 700,000 clones, about 91% recorded once. Sequenced input: naive CD8+ T cells sorted from blood. The receptors were sampled from a man aged 25-45 years in good health.

The gene calls are TRBV18 and TRBJ1-1; D gene uncertain. Germline V gives CDR1 KGHSH, CDR2 LQKENI. Trimming stripped 4 bases from V and 1 base from J, with 13 bases between. The CDR3 loop spans 15 amino acids. CDR3 residues: CASSHGGYRNTEAFF. The CDR3 coding sequence is TGTGCCAGCTCACACGGAGGGTATAGGAACACTGAAGCTTTCTTT.

The rearrangement links TRBV7-9 to TRBJ2-2, with D perhaps matching TRBD1 (6 bases). The germline gives CDR1 SEHNR, CDR2 FQNEAQ (reference sequence). CDR3 size: 14 residues. Trimming took 1 base from V and 6 from J, leaving 9 bases between them. CDR3 nucleotide sequence: TGTGCCAGCAGCTTAGTACAGGGATCCGGGGAGCTGTTTTTT. It is translated as CASSLVQGSGELFF.

The chain uses TRBV30 and TRBJ2-2; unclear D gene. Trimming left V 5 bases short and J 4 bases short, with 11 bases between. This CDR3 spans 13 amino acids. The germline CDR1 and CDR2 sequences are GTSNPN and SVGIG (reference sequence). DNA of the CDR3: TGTGCCTGGGACGGGTCGGGCACCGGGGAGCTGTTTTTT. Translation gives CAWDGSGTGELFF.

CDR3 nucleotide sequence: TGTGCCACCAGCAGAACCGGGACAGGGGTGGGGGACTACGAGCAGTACTTC. Translated: CATSRTGTGVGDYEQYF. The gene calls are TRBV15 and TRBJ2-7; 10 bases map to TRBD1. This CDR3 contains 17 residues. Germline lookup yields CDR1 LNHNV and CDR2 YYDKDF (reference sequence). The J segment lost 3 bases and the V segment lost 2 bases, leaving 10 bases of the junction unmatched.

The gene calls are TRBV30 and TRBJ2-1; D gene uncertain. The germline CDR1 and CDR2 sequences are GTSNPN and SVGIG (reference sequence). The germline V and J ends were trimmed by 0 bases and 8 bases, with 11 bases remaining between them. This CDR3 contains 13 residues. CDR3 DNA sequence: TGTGCCTGGAGTGTTGGGGAAGGGTATGAGCAGTTCTTC. Its translation is CAWSVGEGYEQFF.

The genes are TRBV27 and TRBJ2-1; no clear D. Germline V gives CDR1 MNHEY, CDR2 SMNVEV (reference sequence). V was cut by 5 bases and J by 10 bases, with 12 bases left in between. The CDR3 runs 12 residues. CDR3 protein: CASSGFMREQFF. For the CDR3, the DNA is TGTGCCAGCAGTGGGTTCATGAGGGAGCAGTTCTTC.

This clone was seen once. Written as DNA, the CDR3 is TGTGCCAGCAGCTCCAGGACAGGGTTTACCCAAGAGACCCAGTACTTC. It yields the protein CASSSRTGFTQETQYF. The chain joins TRBV5-4 to TRBJ2-5, with 8 positions matching TRBD1. Per germline, CDR1 SGHNT and CDR2 YYREEE (reference sequence). CDR3 length: 16 amino acids. V lost 3 bases to trimming and J lost 1 base; unmatched junction nucleotides: 8. Together with reference TRBV5-4 and TRBJ2-5, the CDR3 gives the full variable domain: ETGVTQSPTHLIKTRGQQVTLRCSSQSGHNTVSWYQQALGQGPQFIFQYYREEENGRGNFPPRFSGLQFPNYSSELNVNALELDDSALYLCASSSRTGFTQETQYFGPGTRLLVL.

The V call is TRBV28, the J call TRBJ2-7, with D maybe TRBD2 (5 bases). The CDR3 runs 15 residues. Germline V gene sequence: CDR1 MDHEN, CDR2 SYDVKM. V was pared by 2 bases and J by 3 bases, with 14 bases between. Here the CDR3 reads CASSLRKRPVYEQYF. CDR3 DNA: TGTGCCAGCAGTTTACGCAAGCGGCCCGTCTACGAGCAGTACTTC.

The chain combines TRBV5-1 with TRBJ1-5; D uncertain. Per germline, CDR1 SGHRS and CDR2 YFSETQ. V shed 0 bases and J shed 4 bases, with 8 bases lying between them. The CDR3 consists of 14 residues. Here the CDR3 reads CASSLDSFNQPQHF. For the CDR3, the DNA is TGCGCCAGCAGCTTGGACAGCTTTAATCAGCCCCAGCATTTT.

V usage is TRBV9 and J usage is TRBJ2-1; D is uncertain. The CDR3 spans 13 residues. V was clipped by 3 bases and J by 5 bases, with 9 bases between them. Germline V gives CDR1 SGDLS, CDR2 YYNGEE. CDR3 sequence: CASSDLENNEQFF. CDR3 nucleotides: TGTGCCAGCAGCGATTTAGAAAACAATGAGCAGTTCTTC.

The rearrangement links TRBV9 to TRBJ2-1; 15 nucleotides agree with TRBD2. This CDR3 contains 16 residues. The germline V gene encodes CDR1 SGDLS and CDR2 YYNGEE. V trimming: 2 bases; J trimming: 8 bases; junction bases outside the gene matches: 5. CDR3 amino acids: CASSVAGLAGGYEQFF. The CDR3 DNA sequence: TGTGCCAGCAGCGTTGCCGGACTAGCGGGAGGGTATGAGCAGTTCTTC.

This clone occurred once. The sample contains more than one DNA sequence encoding this CDR3. V gene TRBV9 combines with J gene TRBJ2-7; 7 nucleotides align to TRBD1. The CDR3 has 14 amino acids. Trimming at V came to 4 bases and at J to 2 bases, leaving 6 bases not matched to a gene. CDR1 is SGDLS, CDR2 YYNGEE, per germline. The chain's CDR3 is CASSPRTGAYEQYF. The CDR3 DNA follows: TGTGCCAGCAGCCCCCGGACAGGAGCCTACGAGCAGTACTTC.

This clone showed up just once. The chain employs TRBV7-9 and TRBJ2-3, with 13 bases aligning to TRBD2. The CDR3 totals 18 residues. V lost 5 bases to trimming and J lost 4 bases; unmatched junction nucleotides: 12. Germline values: CDR1 SEHNR, CDR2 FQNEAQ (reference sequence). In DNA, the CDR3 is TGTGCCAGCAGCGTCACTAGCGGGAGGGCCCGAGACCCAGATACGCAGTATTTT. Amino acids: CASSVTSGRARDPDTQYF.

The J gene is TRBJ2-1, the V gene TRBV7-9, with a possible D match to TRBD2 (6 bases). CDR1 and CDR2 (germline): SEHNR, FQNEAQ (reference sequence). The CDR3 length is 17 residues. V lost 5 bases, J lost 0 bases, and 17 bases lay in between. CDR3 in amino acids: CASSLRGGGSSYNEQFF. The CDR3 DNA is TGTGCCAGCAGCCTAAGAGGCGGAGGGAGCTCCTACAATGAGCAGTTCTTC.

The chain is built from TRBV10-1 and TRBJ2-5; the D call may be TRBD1 or TRBD2 (5 bases each). The germline gives CDR1 WNHNN, CDR2 SYGVQD (reference sequence). This CDR3 has 14 amino acids. The germline V and J ends were trimmed by 6 bases and 3 bases, with 14 bases remaining between them. Here the CDR3 DNA reads TGCGCCAGCAGCCAGAGGGGCCGGGAAGAGACCCAGTACTTC. Translating gives CASSQRGREETQYF.

J is TRBJ2-7 and V is TRBV5-6, with 7 bases that match TRBD1. The V segment lost 3 bases and the J segment 3 bases; nucleotides outside the gene matches: 12. The germline CDR1 and CDR2 sequences are SGHDT and YYEEEE. The CDR3 covers 16 residues. The CDR3 bases are TGTGCCAGCAGCTCGACCAGACAGGGACCCAACTACGAGCAGTACTTC. Encoded protein: CASSSTRQGPNYEQYF.

This clone was seen a single time. V gene TRBV6-5 combines with J gene TRBJ2-3; D remains unclear. CDR3 length: 14 amino acids. The V gene lost 7 bases and the J gene lost 2 bases, with 13 bases spanning the gap. Germline CDR1 is MNHEY and CDR2 is SVGAGI. The CDR3 DNA follows: TGTGCCAGCACGGGCAGTATGTCCACAGATACGCAGTATTTT. Residues: CASTGSMSTDTQYF.

The chain has TRBV7-6 and TRBJ2-2; TRBD2 is a possible D gene (6 bases). V lost 5 bases to trimming and J lost 4 bases, with 11 bases between them. Germline CDR1 SGHVS, CDR2 FNYEAQ. The CDR3 runs to 14 residues. CDR3 DNA: TGTGCCAGCAGCCCCTTGGGGGGCACCGGGGAGCTGTTTTTT. It specifies CASSPLGGTGELFF.

This clone has a handful of counts. The CDR3 nucleotides are TGTGCCAGCAGTGAGGACAGGGTATCAGGAAACACCATATATTTT. Its protein is CASSEDRVSGNTIYF. This sequence joins TRBV6-6 and TRBJ1-3; 8 bases are a match to TRBD1. Germline CDR1 and CDR2: MNHNY and SVGAGI (reference sequence). The CDR3 contains 15 residues. Trimming at V came to 5 bases and at J to 4 bases, leaving 7 bases not matched to a gene.

The chain has TRBV27 and TRBJ2-7; either TRBD1 or TRBD2 may fit D (5 bases each). V was shortened by 8 bases and J by 3 bases, with 14 bases between the two germline ends. This CDR3 spans 13 amino acids. CDR1 and CDR2 from the germline V gene are MNHEY and SMNVEV (reference sequence). This CDR3 reads CASAWRTSYEQYF. The CDR3 nucleotides are TGTGCCAGCGCCTGGAGGACAAGCTACGAGCAGTACTTC.

In this sample, this clone turned up once. V and J are TRBV6-5 and TRBJ2-7; a possible D gene is TRBD1 (5 bases). Germline V gene data show CDR1 as MNHEY and CDR2 as SVGAGI. This CDR3 has 16 residues. V dropped 4 bases and J dropped 0 bases, with 16 bases sitting between them. The CDR3 here is CASSSGVGRSSYEQYF. CDR3 DNA: TGTGCCAGCAGTTCGGGTGTGGGGCGTAGCTCCTACGAGCAGTACTTC.

This clone has a single count. This chain connects TRBV6-6 to TRBJ2-1; possibly TRBD1 for D (5 bases). Between the trimmed V and J ends, which lost 3 bases and 7 bases, there was a span of 16 bases. This CDR3 is 15 amino acids long. Germline assignment: CDR1 MNHNY and CDR2 SVGAGI (reference sequence). In DNA form, the CDR3 reads TGTGCCAGCAGTTATGGGGCCCCAATTGGAAATGAGCAGTTCTTC. Protein product: CASSYGAPIGNEQFF.